This T cell receptor (beta chain) is from a study of blood T cell repertoires in COVID-19. As for the study in general: T cells, B-cell-depleted T cells, or PBMCs supplied cDNA or gDNA.

There are 15 residues in the CDR3. The trim removed 1 base at V and 3 bases at J, leaving 2 bases unmatched. The germline gives CDR1 SGHDT, CDR2 YYEEEE. In the original processing: Reference gene primers were amplified, and this amplification served to estimate nucleated cell counts. Profiled with immunoSEQ multiplex PCR; TCRdb holds only in-frame clones, not every one. Clone size and the V and J calls come from that table; the DNA yielded D and trimming. This table holds around 300,000 clones, 86% found once. The TCR was taken from a woman between 18 and 29 years old who had recovered from COVID-19. The chain combines TRBV5-6 with TRBJ2-5; 11 bases are a match to TRBD2. What was sequenced was PBMCs or T cells enriched from blood (not recorded which). CDR3 residues: CASSLTLAGEETQYF. CDR3 coding DNA: TGTGCCAGCAGCTTGACACTAGCGGGGGAAGAGACCCAGTACTTC.